Listed here are 25 T cell receptor beta chains from one sample, sequenced in a study of T-cell reconstitution after alpha-beta-depleted transplantation in children. During its preparation, the TCRbeta library received unique molecular identifiers. TCRdb re-called the PCR reads with MiXCR, one entry per CDR3 protein. Here the sample spans about 360,000 distinct CDR3 sequences, more than 10% being singletons. The sample in question was PBMCs, obtained from the stem cell graft. The receptors originated from a human donor who donated a stem cell graft to a child with Fanconi anemia.

The chain uses TRBV10-3 and TRBJ1-2, with TRBD1 as a possible D gene (6 bases). The CDR3 spans 20 residues. Trimming pared 0 bases from V and 3 bases from J, leaving 26 bases between. Germline assignment: CDR1 ENHRY and CDR2 SYGVKD. CDR3 sequence reads: CAISESGGFTEPRFYYGYTF. The CDR3 DNA follows: TGTGCCATCAGTGAGTCGGGGGGCTTCACAGAACCCAGATTTTACTATGGCTACACCTTC.

The gene calls are TRBV7-7 and TRBJ2-7, with D uncertain. Germline CDR1 reads SSHAT; CDR2 reads FNYEAQ (reference sequence). The CDR3 length is 15 residues. The V end lost 2 bases, the J end lost 3 bases, and 14 bases lay between the germline ends. The CDR3 spells CASSLSGTLYYEQYV. The CDR3 bases are TGTGCCAGCAGCTTAAGTGGCACCCTTTACTACGAGCAGTACGTC.

There are many counts of this clonotype. The V gene is TRBV18, the J gene TRBJ2-6, with TRBD1 matching over 11 bases. The CDR3 spans 18 residues. J was trimmed by 4 bases and V by 4 bases; bases with no gene match: 9. CDR1 is KGHSH, CDR2 LQKENI, per germline. This chain's CDR3 is CASSLTGQGDVGANVLTF. The DNA of the CDR3 is TGTGCCAGCTCACTCACGGGACAGGGGGATGTAGGGGCCAACGTCCTGACTTTC.

This clonotype occurred many times. The chain carries TRBV27 and TRBJ2-3; the match to TRBD2 covers 10 bases. The V segment lost 5 bases and the J segment 5 bases; nucleotides outside the gene matches: 10. Germline CDR1 reads MNHEY; CDR2 reads SMNVEV (reference sequence). CDR3 length equals 16 residues. In nucleotides, the CDR3 is TGTGCCAGCAGTGTTCTAGCGGGGGACGGGGGAGATACGCAGTATTTT. This translates into CASSVLAGDGGDTQYF.

J is TRBJ1-2 and V is TRBV6-1, with a weak D call TRBD1 (5 bases). V was cut by 1 base and J by 6 bases, with 12 bases left in between. Germline assignment: CDR1 MNHNS and CDR2 SASEGT. The CDR3 loop spans 14 amino acids. The CDR3: CASSEGTSGHGYTF. Here the CDR3 DNA reads TGTGCCAGCAGTGAAGGGACCTCAGGGCATGGCTACACCTTC.

This clonotype was found a few times. V and J are TRBV7-2 and TRBJ1-2; 7 bases are shared with TRBD1. The CDR3 extends over 16 amino acids. Germline V lookup: CDR1 SGHTA, CDR2 FQGNSA. The trim removed 1 base at V and 1 base at J, leaving 6 bases unmatched. CDR3 in DNA: TGTGCCAGCAGCTTAGTTGGGGACAGATATAACTATGGCTACACCTTC. It encodes CASSLVGDRYNYGYTF.

The J gene is TRBJ2-7, the V gene TRBV6-2 or TRBV6-3; 8 positions match TRBD1. V shed 6 bases, J shed 2 bases, and the junction held 6 bases outside the gene matches. Germline V lookup: CDR1 MNHEY, CDR2 SVGEGT. This CDR3 is built from 14 residues. The CDR3 protein is CASRMDRDTYEQYF. In DNA form, the CDR3 reads TGTGCCAGCAGAATGGACAGGGATACCTACGAGCAGTACTTC.

This clonotype was counted between two and nine times. The V call is TRBV6-1, the J call TRBJ1-4; D remains unclear. Trimming took 1 base from V and 4 from J, leaving 1 base between them. Looked up from germline, CDR1 is MNHNS and CDR2 is SASEGT. The CDR3 is 12 residues long. CDR3 DNA sequence: TGTGCCAGCAGTGAAGTTAATGAAAAACTGTTTTTT. This gives the protein CASSEVNEKLFF.

This clonotype was counted at least ten times. J is TRBJ2-2 and V is TRBV5-1; 7 nucleotides match TRBD1. This CDR3 comprises 16 residues. The germline CDR1 and CDR2 sequences are SGHRS and YFSETQ. V trimming: 3 bases; J trimming: 3 bases; junction bases outside the gene matches: 8. CDR3 sequence reads: CASSSPTGYDTGELFF. CDR3 sequence (DNA): TGCGCCAGCAGCTCCCCGACAGGGTACGACACCGGGGAGCTGTTTTTT.

The chain joins TRBV7-9 to TRBJ2-3; 7 nucleotides agree with TRBD2. Germline V gene lookup returns CDR1 SEHNR and CDR2 FQNEAQ (reference sequence). The J segment lost 7 bases and the V segment lost 3 bases, leaving 7 bases of the junction unmatched. This CDR3 has 14 residues. The CDR3 loop reads CASSLAGVLNTQYF. In nucleotides, the CDR3 is TGTGCCAGCAGCTTGGCGGGGGTCCTGAATACGCAGTATTTT.

The chain recombines TRBV9 with TRBJ1-1; D ambiguous. V was cut by 0 bases and J by 6 bases, with 3 bases left in between. The CDR3 loop spans 11 amino acids. CDR1 and CDR2 from the germline V gene are SGDLS and YYNGEE. The CDR3 spells CASSVGAEAFF. CDR3 DNA sequence: TGTGCCAGCAGCGTAGGCGCTGAAGCTTTCTTT.

This clonotype was detected many times. CDR3 DNA: TGCGCCAGCAGCTTGGGACAAGGGGATGAGCAGTTCTTC. Amino acid sequence: CASSLGQGDEQFF. The chain combines TRBV4-3 with TRBJ2-1; tentative D call: TRBD1 (6 bases). Per the germline V gene, CDR1 is LGHNA and CDR2 is YSLEER. Trimming cost V 5 bases and J 8 bases, with 13 bases left between them. This CDR3 has 13 residues.

This clonotype appeared many times. The chain has TRBV27 and TRBJ2-7; TRBD1 aligns across 9 bases. Germline CDR1 reads MNHEY; CDR2 reads SMNVEV (reference sequence). V lost 6 bases to trimming and J lost 7 bases; unmatched junction nucleotides: 10. This CDR3 region has 14 residues. The chain's CDR3 is CASSPAQGAWEQYV. CDR3 bases: TGTGCCAGCAGCCCCGCACAGGGGGCGTGGGAGCAGTACGTC.

This clonotype has just a few counts. V and J are TRBV4-3 and TRBJ2-6; TRBD2 is a possible D gene (7 bases). Looked up from germline, CDR1 is LGHNA and CDR2 is YSLEER. This CDR3 has 19 amino acids. Deletions cut 1 base from V and 2 bases from J, with 18 bases between. DNA for the CDR3: TGCGCCAGCAGCCAAGTAGCACAGGGAGGGAGCACTGGGGCCAACGTCCTGACTTTC. It specifies CASSQVAQGGSTGANVLTF.

This clonotype occurred many times. The rearrangement links TRBV12-3 or TRBV12-4 to TRBJ1-1; unclear D gene. V shed 3 bases and J shed 1 base, with 9 bases lying between them. The CDR3 contains 14 residues. The CDR3 DNA follows: TGTGCCAGCAGTTTGGTGCTTCCGAACACTGAAGCTTTCTTT. Amino acids: CASSLVLPNTEAFF.

There are many counts of this clonotype. The V and J genes are TRBV4-3 and TRBJ2-1; a possible D gene is TRBD2 (5 bases). This CDR3 contains 15 residues. V lost 1 base and J lost 2, with 9 bases in between. CDR1 LGHNA and CDR2 YSLEER come from the germline V gene. The CDR3 sequence is CASSQALRAYNEQFF. The DNA for the CDR3 is TGCGCCAGCAGCCAAGCCTTGAGGGCCTACAATGAGCAGTTCTTC.

This clonotype has ten or more counts. V and J are TRBV3-1 and TRBJ1-4, with D hard to call. CDR1 and CDR2 from the germline V gene are LGHDT and YNNKEL (reference sequence). V lost 4 bases, J lost 3 bases, and 18 bases lay in between. The CDR3 runs 17 residues. CDR3 protein: CASSPTTGRTANEKLFF. In nucleotides, the CDR3 is TGTGCCAGCAGCCCAACCACGGGCCGGACGGCTAATGAAAAACTGTTTTTT. Full variable domain (outside the CDR3, taken from reference TRBV3-1 and TRBJ1-4): DTAVSQTPKYLVTQMGNDKSIKCEQNLGHDTMYWYKQDSKKFLKIMFSYNNKELIINETVPNRFSPKSPDKAHLNLHINSLELGDSAVYFCASSPTTGRTANEKLFFGSGTQLSVL.

V is TRBV12-3 or TRBV12-4 and J is TRBJ2-5, with unresolved D. The CDR3 sequence is 14 residues long. Trimming stripped 3 bases from V and 3 bases from J, with 11 bases between. The DNA of the CDR3 is TGTGCCAGCAGTTTGACCCCGATGGAAGAGACCCAGTACTTC. Its protein product is CASSLTPMEETQYF.

The chain has TRBV5-1 and TRBJ1-2; D ambiguous. The germline V and J ends were trimmed by 0 bases and 8 bases, with 11 bases remaining between them. The CDR3 consists of 13 residues. Germline CDR1 reads SGHRS; CDR2 reads YFSETQ. Here the CDR3 reads CASSLVGGHGYTF. CDR3 in DNA: TGCGCCAGCAGCTTGGTGGGAGGGCACGGCTACACCTTC.

This clonotype has more than one count but fewer than ten. The rearrangement links TRBV7-6 to TRBJ2-2, with 13 bases identical to TRBD2. This CDR3 comprises 17 residues. Trimming took 1 base from V and 5 from J; bases not matched to a gene: 4. Germline lookup yields CDR1 SGHVS and CDR2 FNYEAQ. CDR3 amino acids: CASSLVGTSGMTGELFF. Written as DNA, the CDR3 is TGTGCCAGCAGCTTAGTGGGGACTAGCGGGATGACCGGGGAGCTGTTTTTT.

V is TRBV9 and J is TRBJ2-3; TRBD2 matches 8 bases. The CDR3 runs to 17 residues. In germline, CDR1 is SGDLS, CDR2 YYNGEE. Unmatched junction bases numbered 8, after V lost 1 base and J lost 1 base. CDR3 coding DNA: TGTGCCAGCAGCGTATCGAACGGGGGGGTAGGCACAGATACGCAGTATTTT. Translated, it gives CASSVSNGGVGTDTQYF. Based on the CDR3 plus reference TRBV9 and TRBJ2-3, the full variable domain is DSGVTQTPKHLITATGQRVTLRCSPRSGDLSVYWYQQSLDQGLQFLIQYYNGEERAKGNILERFSAQQFPDLHSELNLSSLELGDSALYFCASSVSNGGVGTDTQYFGPGTRLTVL.

V is TRBV7-9 and J is TRBJ2-2; D ambiguous. V was cut by 3 bases and J by 1 base, with 12 bases left in between. The CDR3 is 16 amino acids. The germline V gene has CDR1 SEHNR and CDR2 FQNEAQ (reference sequence). CDR3 sequence: CASSFAWAMNTGELFF. The CDR3 nucleotides are TGTGCCAGCAGCTTCGCGTGGGCGATGAACACCGGGGAGCTGTTTTTT.

The chain recombines TRBV28 with TRBJ2-1; 7 bases fit TRBD1. Per the germline V gene, CDR1 is MDHEN and CDR2 is SYDVKM. The CDR3 length is 12 residues. The J segment lost 8 bases and the V segment lost 6 bases, leaving 4 bases of the junction unmatched. CDR3 coding DNA: TGTGCCAGCAGACAACAGGGGTATGAGCAGTTCTTC. Amino acid sequence: CASRQQGYEQFF.

The gene calls are TRBV9 and TRBJ1-2; possible D gene TRBD1, 6 bases. V lost 0 bases and J lost 4, with 7 bases in between. The germline CDR1 and CDR2 sequences are SGDLS and YYNGEE. The CDR3 length is 13 residues. CDR3 sequence reads: CASSVGTAYGYTF. The CDR3 DNA reads TGTGCCAGCAGCGTAGGGACAGCCTATGGCTACACCTTC. The full variable domain, completed using reference TRBV9 and TRBJ1-2, is DSGVTQTPKHLITATGQRVTLRCSPRSGDLSVYWYQQSLDQGLQFLIQYYNGEERAKGNILERFSAQQFPDLHSELNLSSLELGDSALYFCASSVGTAYGYTFGSGTRLTVV.

This clonotype was detected a few times. J is TRBJ1-1 and V is TRBV29-1; 8 bases are shared with TRBD1. J was trimmed by 9 bases and V by 7 bases; bases with no gene match: 7. Germline V lookup: CDR1 SQVTM, CDR2 ANQGSEA. This CDR3 has 11 residues. Written as DNA, the CDR3 is TGCAGCGCCGGACAGGGCTGGAAAGCTTTCTTT. Translated, it gives CSAGQGWKAFF.